This entry is about one TCR beta chain. The antigen remains undetermined. PBMCs provided sorted CD4+ and CD8+ T cells. The data stem from a study of CD8+ T cells in alopecia areata. General observations from the study: Compared with normal scalp, lesional scalp had higher clonality and more expanded CD8+ clones.

Reverse transcription of extracted RNA yielded cDNA, which provided the sequencing template. The data were produced by immunoSEQ multiplex PCR, yet TCRdb's version contains in-frame clones alone and is incomplete. The sample records 55,000 to 70,000 clones, about half being singletons. The CDR3 is 15 amino acids. The V gene lost 8 bases and the J gene lost 5 bases, with 19 bases spanning the gap. Germline V gives CDR1 SNHLY, CDR2 FYNNEI. This sequence was found in a human donor with alopecia areata. The V and J genes are TRBV2 and TRBJ2-1; tentatively, D is TRBD1 or TRBD2 (5 bases each). Sequencing was performed on CD8+ T cells sorted from blood, taken at week 0. Written as DNA, the CDR3 is TGTGCCAGCTTGAAGGGGTTCGGGGCCCACAATGAGCAGTTCTTC. Protein: CASLKGFGAHNEQFF.